Listed below are T cell receptor beta chains from one sample, sequenced in a study of blood T cell repertoires in COVID-19. Generated by immunoSEQ multiplex PCR, the TCRdb table keeps only in-frame clones and is missing some. The sample has some 66,000 clones; over 85% are singletons. The sample comprised peripheral blood. The receptors were sampled from a man between 65 and 85 years old with active COVID-19. The CDR3 runs from the conserved cysteine through the conserved F or W. A D gene is named only where the DNA matches it firmly. Only some rows state a clone size, as once, few, many or a class for expanded clones.

>TRBV5-1|TRBJ2-1|.|TRBD2
CASSLMGLEGGHEQFF
TGCGCCAGCAGCTTGATGGGACTAGAAGGTGGCCATGAGCAGTTCTTC
>TRBV10-3|TRBJ1-5|once|TRBD1
CAISAGGGQPQHF
TGTGCCATCAGTGCAGGGGGTGGTCAGCCCCAGCATTTT
>TRBV29-1|TRBJ2-7|.|.
CSVEDGLGQYF
TGCAGCGTTGAAGATGGGCTCGGGCAGTACTTC
>TRBV18|TRBJ2-6|.|.
CASSPQLGDSGANVLTF
TGTGCCAGCTCACCTCAGCTTGGAGACTCTGGGGCCAACGTCCTGACTTTC
>TRBV12-3/TRBV12-4|TRBJ1-1|.|.
CASRRGGDEAFF
TGTGCCAGCCGAAGGGGGGGGGATGAAGCTTTCTTT
>TRBV27|TRBJ1-5|.|TRBD1
CASSLTQGGPQHF
TGTGCCAGCAGTTTAACACAGGGGGGGCCCCAGCATTTT
>TRBV7-6|TRBJ2-3|.|TRBD1
CASSLGIRRRGLADTQYF
TGTGCCAGCAGCTTAGGTATTAGGCGCAGGGGGCTAGCAGATACGCAGTATTTT
>TRBV2|TRBJ2-1|.|.
CASKRSYNEQFF
TGTGCCAGCAAGCGTTCCTACAATGAGCAGTTCTTC
>TRBV14|TRBJ2-2|.|.
CASSQEGLANTGELFF
TGTGCCAGCAGCCAAGAAGGACTGGCGAACACCGGGGAGCTGTTTTTT
>TRBV25-1|TRBJ2-2|.|TRBD2
CASSAAGANTGELFF
TGTGCCAGCAGTGCCGCGGGAGCGAACACCGGGGAGCTGTTTTTT
>TRBV6-2/TRBV6-3|TRBJ1-1|once|TRBD1
CASSYSRQGQLLNTEAFF
TGTGCCAGCAGTTACTCCCGACAGGGACAACTCCTGAACACTGAAGCTTTCTTT
>TRBV19|TRBJ1-4|.|.
CASSIRGGNEKLFF
TGTGCCAGTAGTATCCGGGGTGGTAATGAAAAACTGTTTTTT
>TRBV2|TRBJ1-6|few|.
CASRDARGSPLHF
TGTGCCAGCAGGGACGCTAGGGGATCACCCCTCCACTTT
>TRBV6-5|TRBJ1-2|.|.
CASSRGQSDGYTF
TGTGCCAGCAGCCGCGGACAGTCCGATGGCTACACCTTC
>TRBV10-3|TRBJ2-3|.|.
CAIRRAGAEKDTQYF
TGTGCCATCCGACGGGCTGGGGCAGAGAAAGATACGCAGTATTTT
>TRBV7-8|TRBJ1-5|.|.
CASSLGRAVGPQHF
TGTGCCAGCAGCTTAGGCAGGGCCGTCGGGCCCCAGCATTTT
>TRBV6-6|TRBJ2-3|once|TRBD2
CASSPVPLAGGSDTQYF
TGTGCCAGCAGTCCGGTACCACTAGCGGGGGGATCAGATACGCAGTATTTT
>TRBV24-1|TRBJ2-5|.|TRBD1
CATRLTGAYQETQYF
TGTGCCACCCGACTAACAGGGGCGTACCAAGAGACCCAGTACTTC
>TRBV20-1|TRBJ2-3|.|TRBD2
CSASQAGGDTQYF
TGCAGTGCTAGTCAAGCGGGGGGTGATACGCAGTATTTT
>TRBV11-2|TRBJ2-1|.|.
CASSLTGGGNNNEQFF
TGTGCCAGCAGCTTAACCGGCGGCGGAAATAACAATGAGCAGTTCTTC
>TRBV30|TRBJ1-5|once|.
CAWKTQGTNQPQHF
TGTGCCTGGAAAACCCAGGGAACAAATCAGCCCCAGCATTTT
>TRBV5-4|TRBJ2-3|.|.
CASSLDAGLKDTQYF
TGTGCCAGCAGCTTGGATGCGGGGCTCAAAGATACGCAGTATTTT
>TRBV6-4|TRBJ2-1|.|TRBD2
CASTLTSGGGNEQFF
TGTGCCAGCACCCTGACTAGCGGGGGGGGGAATGAGCAGTTCTTC
>TRBV4-1|TRBJ1-6|.|.
CASSYETGSSYNSPLHF
TGCGCCAGCAGCTATGAAACAGGGAGCTCCTATAATTCACCCCTCCACTTT
>TRBV6-5|TRBJ1-2|.|.
CASTPGESGYTF
TGTGCCAGCACTCCAGGGGAGAGTGGCTACACCTTC
>TRBV20-1|TRBJ2-5|.|TRBD2
CSASWRIAGGRETQYF
TGCAGTGCTAGTTGGAGGATAGCGGGGGGGCGGGAGACCCAGTACTTC
>TRBV19|TRBJ1-3|once|.
CASSPAPGTGNTIYF
TGTGCCAGTAGTCCGGCCCCAGGGACTGGAAACACCATATATTTT
>TRBV10-2|TRBJ2-3|.|TRBD2
CASSESERGTTDTQYF
TGCGCCAGCAGTGAGTCTGAGCGGGGGACCACAGATACGCAGTATTTT
>TRBV6-6|TRBJ1-1|.|.
CASIERGVGTEAFF
TGTGCCAGCATCGAGCGGGGAGTGGGGACTGAAGCTTTCTTT
>TRBV10-3|TRBJ2-2|.|.
CAISERQSTGELFF
TGTGCCATCAGTGAGAGACAGTCCACCGGGGAGCTGTTTTTT
>TRBV10-1|TRBJ2-1|.|.
CASAGTGLAEQFF
TGCGCCAGCGCTGGAACGGGGTTAGCTGAGCAGTTCTTC
>TRBV11-2|TRBJ2-6|.|.
CASTEGSWAGSGANVLTF
TGTGCCAGCACCGAGGGTTCCTGGGCGGGCTCTGGGGCCAACGTCCTGACTTTC
>TRBV2|TRBJ2-2|.|.
CASSVLQNTGELFF
TGTGCCAGCAGTGTACTCCAGAACACCGGGGAGCTGTTTTTT
>TRBV7-8|TRBJ2-5|.|TRBD2
CASSRGGEQETQYF
TGTGCCAGCAGCCGTGGGGGGGAACAAGAGACCCAGTACTTC
>TRBV5-1|TRBJ2-3|.|TRBD2
CASSQAGADTQYF
TGCGCCAGCAGCCAAGCGGGGGCAGATACGCAGTATTTT
>TRBV6-2/TRBV6-3|TRBJ2-3|.|TRBD2
CASSYPTGLAGSTDTQYF
TGTGCCAGCAGTTACCCAACGGGACTAGCGGGGAGCACAGATACGCAGTATTTT
>TRBV20-1|TRBJ2-3|.|.
CSASIADTQYF
TGCAGTGCTTCAATAGCTGATACGCAGTATTTT
>TRBV7-6|TRBJ2-5|.|TRBD2
CASSFNIGSGGGETQYF
TGTGCCAGCAGCTTCAATATAGGTAGCGGGGGGGGAGAGACCCAGTACTTC
>TRBV7-2|TRBJ2-2|.|TRBD2
CASSPRLAGNTGELFF
TGTGCCAGCAGCCCCAGACTAGCGGGGAACACCGGGGAGCTGTTTTTT
>TRBV6-5|TRBJ1-2|.|.
CASKRSQGYGYTF
TGTGCCAGCAAAAGGAGTCAGGGGTATGGCTACACCTTC
>TRBV9|TRBJ2-7|.|TRBD1
CASSAGTGDMYEQYF
TGTGCCAGCAGCGCCGGGACAGGGGACATGTACGAGCAGTACTTC
>TRBV25-1|TRBJ1-1|.|.
CASIPSGFNTEAFF
TGTGCCAGCATCCCCTCCGGGTTCAACACTGAAGCTTTCTTT